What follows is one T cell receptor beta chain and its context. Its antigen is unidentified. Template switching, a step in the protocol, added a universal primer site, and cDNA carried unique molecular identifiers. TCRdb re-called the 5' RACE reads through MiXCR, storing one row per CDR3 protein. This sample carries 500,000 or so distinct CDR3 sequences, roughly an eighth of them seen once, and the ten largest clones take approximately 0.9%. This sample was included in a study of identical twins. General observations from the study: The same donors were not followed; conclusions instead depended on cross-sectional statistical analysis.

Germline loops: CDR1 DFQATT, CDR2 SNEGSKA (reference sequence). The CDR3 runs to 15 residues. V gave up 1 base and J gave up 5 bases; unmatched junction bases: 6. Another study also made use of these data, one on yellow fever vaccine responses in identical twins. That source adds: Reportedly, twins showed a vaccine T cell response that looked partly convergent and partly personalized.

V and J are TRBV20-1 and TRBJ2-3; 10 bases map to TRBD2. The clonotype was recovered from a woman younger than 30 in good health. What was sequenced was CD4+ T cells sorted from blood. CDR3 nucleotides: TGCAGTGCTAGAGTTAGCGGGGGGCCGATAGATACGCAGTATTTT. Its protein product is CSARVSGGPIDTQYF.